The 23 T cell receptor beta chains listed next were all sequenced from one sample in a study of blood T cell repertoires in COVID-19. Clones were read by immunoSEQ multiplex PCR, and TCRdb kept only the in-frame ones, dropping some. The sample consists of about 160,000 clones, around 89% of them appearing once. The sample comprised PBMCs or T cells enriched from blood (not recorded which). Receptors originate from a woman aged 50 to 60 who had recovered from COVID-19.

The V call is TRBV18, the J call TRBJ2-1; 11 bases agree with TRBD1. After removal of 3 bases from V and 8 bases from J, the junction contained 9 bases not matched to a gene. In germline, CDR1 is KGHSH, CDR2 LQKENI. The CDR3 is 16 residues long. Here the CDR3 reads CASSPTKGQGVDEQFF. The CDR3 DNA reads TGTGCCAGCTCACCCACGAAGGGACAGGGGGTGGATGAGCAGTTCTTC.

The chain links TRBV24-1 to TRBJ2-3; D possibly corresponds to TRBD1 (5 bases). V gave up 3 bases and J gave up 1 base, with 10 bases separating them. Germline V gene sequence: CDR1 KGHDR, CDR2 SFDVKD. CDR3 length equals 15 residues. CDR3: CATSDPPTGTDTQYF. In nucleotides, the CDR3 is TGTGCCACCAGTGATCCACCGACAGGCACAGATACGCAGTATTTT.

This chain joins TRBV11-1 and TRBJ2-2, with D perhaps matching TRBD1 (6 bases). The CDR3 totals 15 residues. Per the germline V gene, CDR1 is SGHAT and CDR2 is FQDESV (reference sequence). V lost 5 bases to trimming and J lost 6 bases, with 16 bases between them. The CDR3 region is CASSLPGTGSGELFF. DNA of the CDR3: TGTGCCAGCAGCCTCCCCGGTACAGGGTCCGGGGAGCTGTTTTTT. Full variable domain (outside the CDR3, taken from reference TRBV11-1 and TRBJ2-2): EAEVAQSPRYKITEKSQAVAFWCDPISGHATLYWYRQILGQGPELLVQFQDESVVDDSQLPKDRFSAERLKGVDSTLKIQPAELGDSAMYLCASSLPGTGSGELFFGEGSRLTVL.

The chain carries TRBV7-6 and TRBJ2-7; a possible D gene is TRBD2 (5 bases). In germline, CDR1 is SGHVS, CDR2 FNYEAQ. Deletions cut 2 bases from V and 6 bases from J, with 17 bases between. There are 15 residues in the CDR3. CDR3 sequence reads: CASSLMGSVGGEQYF. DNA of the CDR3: TGTGCCAGCAGCTTAATGGGAAGCGTTGGAGGCGAGCAGTACTTC.

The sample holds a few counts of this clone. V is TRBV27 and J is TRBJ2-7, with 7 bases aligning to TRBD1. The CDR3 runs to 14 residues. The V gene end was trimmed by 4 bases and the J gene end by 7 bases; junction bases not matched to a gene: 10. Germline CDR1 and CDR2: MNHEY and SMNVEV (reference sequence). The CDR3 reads CASSSLGSTGEQYF. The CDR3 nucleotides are TGTGCCAGCAGTTCCCTGGGATCGACAGGGGAGCAGTACTTC.

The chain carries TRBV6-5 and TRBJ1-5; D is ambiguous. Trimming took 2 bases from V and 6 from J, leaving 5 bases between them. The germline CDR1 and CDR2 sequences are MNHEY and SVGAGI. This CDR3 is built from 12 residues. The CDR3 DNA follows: TGTGCCAGCAGTTACGGCGGTCAGCCCCAGCATTTT. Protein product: CASSYGGQPQHF.

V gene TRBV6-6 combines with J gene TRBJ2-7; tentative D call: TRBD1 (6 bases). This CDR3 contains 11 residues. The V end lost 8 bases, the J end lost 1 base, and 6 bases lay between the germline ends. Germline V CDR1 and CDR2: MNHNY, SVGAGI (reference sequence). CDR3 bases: TGTGCCAGCGGACAGTCCTACGAGCAGTACTTC. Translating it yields CASGQSYEQYF.

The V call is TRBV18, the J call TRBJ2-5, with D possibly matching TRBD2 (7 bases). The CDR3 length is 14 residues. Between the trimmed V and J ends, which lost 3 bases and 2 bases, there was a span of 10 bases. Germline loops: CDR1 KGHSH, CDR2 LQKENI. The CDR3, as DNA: TGTGCCAGCTCACCGGGGGGGCGACAAGAGACCCAGTACTTC. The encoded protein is CASSPGGRQETQYF.

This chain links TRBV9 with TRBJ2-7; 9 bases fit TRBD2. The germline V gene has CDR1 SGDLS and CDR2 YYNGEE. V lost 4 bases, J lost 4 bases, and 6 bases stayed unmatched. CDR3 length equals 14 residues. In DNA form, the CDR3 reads TGTGCCAGCAGCACCTCTAGCGGGGCTTACGAGCAGTACTTC. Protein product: CASSTSSGAYEQYF.

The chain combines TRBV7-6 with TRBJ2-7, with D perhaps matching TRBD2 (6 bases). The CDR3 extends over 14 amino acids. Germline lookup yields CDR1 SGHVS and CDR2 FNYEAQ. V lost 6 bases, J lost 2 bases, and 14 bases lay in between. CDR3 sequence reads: CASSLSGSAYEQYF. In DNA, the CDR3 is TGTGCCAGCAGTCTTAGCGGATCCGCCTACGAGCAGTACTTC.

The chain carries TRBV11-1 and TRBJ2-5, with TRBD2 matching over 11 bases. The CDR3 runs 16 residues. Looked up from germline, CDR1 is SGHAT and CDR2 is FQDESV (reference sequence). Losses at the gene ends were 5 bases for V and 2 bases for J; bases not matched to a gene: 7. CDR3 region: CASSQELAGVQETQYF. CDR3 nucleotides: TGTGCCAGCAGCCAGGAACTAGCGGGGGTACAAGAGACCCAGTACTTC.

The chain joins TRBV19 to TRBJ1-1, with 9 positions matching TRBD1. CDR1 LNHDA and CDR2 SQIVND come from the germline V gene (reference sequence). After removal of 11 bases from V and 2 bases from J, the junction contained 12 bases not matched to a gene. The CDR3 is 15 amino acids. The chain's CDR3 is CACRGDRAANTEAFF. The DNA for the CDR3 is TGTGCCTGCAGGGGGGACAGGGCCGCCAACACTGAAGCTTTCTTT.

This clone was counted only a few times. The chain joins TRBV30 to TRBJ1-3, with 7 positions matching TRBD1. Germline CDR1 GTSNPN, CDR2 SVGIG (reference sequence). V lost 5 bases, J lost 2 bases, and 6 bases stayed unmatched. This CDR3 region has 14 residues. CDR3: CAWQTGQPGNTIYF. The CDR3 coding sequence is TGTGCCTGGCAGACAGGGCAACCTGGAAACACCATATATTTT. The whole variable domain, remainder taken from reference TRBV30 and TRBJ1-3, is SQTIHQWPATLVQPVGSPLSLECTVEGTSNPNLYWYRQAAGRGLQLLFYSVGIGQISSEVPQNLSASRPQDRQFILSSKKLLLSDSGFYLCAWQTGQPGNTIYFGEGSWLTVV.

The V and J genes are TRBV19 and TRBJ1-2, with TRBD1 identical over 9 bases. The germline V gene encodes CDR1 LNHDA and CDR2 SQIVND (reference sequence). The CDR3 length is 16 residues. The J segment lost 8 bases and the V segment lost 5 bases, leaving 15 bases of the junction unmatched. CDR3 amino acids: CASSVGQGRWFWGYTF. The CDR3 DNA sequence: TGTGCCAGTAGTGTTGGACAGGGGCGTTGGTTTTGGGGCTACACCTTC.

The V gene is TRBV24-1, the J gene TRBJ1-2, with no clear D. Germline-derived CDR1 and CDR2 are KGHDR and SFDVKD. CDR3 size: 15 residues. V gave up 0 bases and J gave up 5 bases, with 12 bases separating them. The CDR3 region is CATSDLGYTGYGYTF. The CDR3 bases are TGTGCCACCAGTGATTTGGGTTATACGGGGTATGGCTACACCTTC.

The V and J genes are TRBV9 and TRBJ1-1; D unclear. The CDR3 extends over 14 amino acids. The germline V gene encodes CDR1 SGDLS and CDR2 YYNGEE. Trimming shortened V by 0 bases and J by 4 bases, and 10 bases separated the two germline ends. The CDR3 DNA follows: TGTGCCAGCAGCGTAGTGCAGGCAGGCACTGAAGCTTTCTTT. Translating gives CASSVVQAGTEAFF.

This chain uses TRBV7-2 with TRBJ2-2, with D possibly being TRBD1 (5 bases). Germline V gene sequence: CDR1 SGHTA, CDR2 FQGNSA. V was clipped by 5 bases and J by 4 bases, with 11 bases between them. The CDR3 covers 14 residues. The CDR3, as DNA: TGTGCCAGCAGCCCAGGACACCCCACCGGGGAGCTGTTTTTT. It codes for CASSPGHPTGELFF.

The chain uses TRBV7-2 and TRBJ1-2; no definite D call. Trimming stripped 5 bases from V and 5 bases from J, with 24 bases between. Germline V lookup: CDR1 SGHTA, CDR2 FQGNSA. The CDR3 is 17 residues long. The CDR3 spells CASSARPLTLNWYGYTF. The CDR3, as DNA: TGTGCCAGCAGCGCGCGCCCCCTTACCCTAAATTGGTATGGCTACACCTTC.

The CDR3 region is CASRLPTSGSHNEQFF. CDR3 DNA: TGTGCCAGCAGGCTACCCACTAGCGGGTCCCACAATGAGCAGTTCTTC. V is TRBV2 and J is TRBJ2-1; 9 bases are a match to TRBD2. This CDR3 is built from 16 residues. J gave up 5 bases and V 6 bases, and 11 bases lay outside the gene matches. The germline V gene has CDR1 SNHLY and CDR2 FYNNEI.

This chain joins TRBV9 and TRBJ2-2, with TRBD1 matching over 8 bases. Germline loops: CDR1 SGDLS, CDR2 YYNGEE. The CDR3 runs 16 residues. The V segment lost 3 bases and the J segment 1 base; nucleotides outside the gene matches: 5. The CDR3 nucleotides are TGTGCCAGCAGCGCCTCGACAGGGGTGAACACCGGGGAGCTGTTTTTT. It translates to CASSASTGVNTGELFF.

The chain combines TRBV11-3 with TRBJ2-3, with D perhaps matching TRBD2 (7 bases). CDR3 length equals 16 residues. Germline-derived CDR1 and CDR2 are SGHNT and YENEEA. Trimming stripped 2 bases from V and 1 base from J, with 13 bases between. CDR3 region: CASSLRGARGTDTQYF. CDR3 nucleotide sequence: TGTGCCAGCAGCTTACGGGGGGCGAGGGGCACAGATACGCAGTATTTT.

CDR3 protein: CASSLGTAPGGTDTQYF. The CDR3 coding sequence is TGTGCCAGCAGCTTAGGTACGGCGCCGGGGGGCACAGATACGCAGTATTTT. V usage is TRBV11-2 and J usage is TRBJ2-3, with D possibly TRBD2 on 6 matching bases. In germline, CDR1 is SGHAT, CDR2 FQNNGV. The CDR3 has 17 amino acids. The V and J ends lost 1 base and 1 base respectively, with 15 bases between them.

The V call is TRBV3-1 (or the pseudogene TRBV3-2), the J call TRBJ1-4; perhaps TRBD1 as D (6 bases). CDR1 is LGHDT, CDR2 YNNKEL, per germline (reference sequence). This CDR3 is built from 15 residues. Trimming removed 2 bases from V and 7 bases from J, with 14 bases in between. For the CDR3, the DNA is TGTGCCAGCAGCCAACGCAGGGGCCGGAGTGAAAAACTGTTTTTT. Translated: CASSQRRGRSEKLFF.